The 23 T cell receptor beta chains presented below share a single source sample, sequenced in a study of blood T cell repertoires in COVID-19. The method was immunoSEQ multiplex PCR; TCRdb's version includes in-frame clones alone and lacks a portion of them. The profile shows about 140,000 clones, about 80% of them singletons. Sequenced: peripheral blood. Receptors originate from a woman of 80 years or more in a cohort sampled during active or convalescent COVID-19.

The sample holds a few counts of this clone. The chain recombines TRBV28 with TRBJ1-3; 7 bases are shared with TRBD1. V dropped 6 bases and J dropped 4; count of bases not matched to a gene: 3. The V gene's germline CDR1 is MDHEN and CDR2 SYDVKM. The CDR3 runs 13 residues. The CDR3 is CASRKQGGNTIYF. CDR3 nucleotide sequence: TGTGCCAGCAGGAAACAGGGGGGAAACACCATATATTTT.

This chain uses TRBV18 with TRBJ1-5, with D possibly matching TRBD1 (6 bases). Germline CDR1 is KGHSH and CDR2 is LQKENI. Trimming removed 0 bases from V and 4 bases from J, with 25 bases in between. The CDR3 covers 20 residues. CDR3 protein: CASSPPRSWTVHSDNQPQHF. In DNA, the CDR3 is TGTGCCAGCTCACCACCTAGGAGCTGGACAGTACATTCTGATAATCAGCCCCAGCATTTT.

V is TRBV7-3 and J is TRBJ2-1; 11 nucleotides agree with TRBD2. The CDR3 runs to 15 residues. Looked up from germline, CDR1 is SGHTA and CDR2 is FQGTGA. V lost 2 bases and J lost 5; bases outside the gene matches: 2. CDR3 DNA: TGTGCCAGCAGCTTAGCTAGCGGGGGGCACAATGAGCAGTTCTTC. It codes for CASSLASGGHNEQFF.

The chain links TRBV9 to TRBJ2-2; the D gene is possibly TRBD2 (6 bases). Germline-derived CDR1 and CDR2 are SGDLS and YYNGEE. The CDR3 totals 16 residues. V dropped 1 base and J dropped 4 bases, with 14 bases sitting between them. CDR3 nucleotides: TGTGCCAGCAGCGTATCCGCGTGGGAGGTCACCGGGGAGCTGTTTTTT. Its protein is CASSVSAWEVTGELFF.

The chain carries TRBV9 and TRBJ2-5; 8 nucleotides agree with TRBD1. This CDR3 comprises 17 residues. Per germline, CDR1 SGDLS and CDR2 YYNGEE. V lost 3 bases to trimming and J lost 5 bases; unmatched junction nucleotides: 15. The CDR3 DNA reads as TGTGCCAGCAGCGCCCGACAGGGGTACGATTTTGCGGAGACCCAGTACTTC. It encodes CASSARQGYDFAETQYF.

The CDR3 DNA follows: TGTGCCAGTAGCAGTCGAGGAGGGACAGGGGGCGCGGGTCCTGAAGCTTTCTTT. Translation: CASSSRGGTGGAGPEAFF. The chain links TRBV19 to TRBJ1-1; 12 positions match TRBD1. Trimming at V came to 6 bases and at J to 6 bases, leaving 17 bases not matched to a gene. Germline V gene sequence: CDR1 LNHDA, CDR2 SQIVND (reference sequence). The CDR3 has 18 residues.

In regard to this clone: Relative to the germline gene, one junction end is altered; a read error may explain this. The V gene is TRBV7-7, the J gene TRBJ2-2; 9 bases agree with TRBD2. Germline V gives CDR1 SSHAT, CDR2 FNYEAQ (reference sequence). This CDR3 has 15 amino acids. The CDR3 DNA sequence: TGTGCTAGCAGCTTAGGGACTAGCAACACCGGGGAGCTGTTTTTT. It specifies CASSLGTSNTGELFF.

The rearrangement links TRBV11-2 to TRBJ1-5, with D unresolved. CDR3 length: 13 residues. The V end lost 5 bases, the J end lost 6 bases, and 11 bases lay between the germline ends. Germline V gene data show CDR1 as SGHAT and CDR2 as FQNNGV. The CDR3 sequence: CASSLTWSQPQHF. The CDR3 region has the DNA TGTGCCAGCAGCCTCACGTGGAGTCAGCCCCAGCATTTT.

The CDR3 sequence: CSASNRETQYF. The CDR3 region has the DNA TGCAGTGCTAGTAATCGGGAGACCCAGTACTTC. The chain is built from TRBV20-1 and TRBJ2-5; D is uncertain. The V end was cut by 3 bases, the J end by 5 bases, with 7 bases between. The CDR3 has 11 residues. From germline, CDR1 is DFQATT and CDR2 SNEGSKA (reference sequence).

The gene calls are TRBV6-2 or TRBV6-3 and TRBJ2-5; 9 bases agree with TRBD2. Germline CDR1 reads MNHEY; CDR2 reads SVGEGT. V lost 2 bases to trimming and J lost 5 bases; unmatched junction nucleotides: 21. This CDR3 contains 20 residues. CDR3 amino acids: CASSYPSFRKVAGARETQYF. The CDR3 bases are TGTGCCAGCAGTTACCCATCCTTCCGGAAGGTAGCGGGGGCCCGTGAGACCCAGTACTTC.

The rearrangement uses TRBV27 and TRBJ2-3, with 8 positions matching TRBD2. J lost 3 bases, V lost 5 bases, and 10 bases had no gene match. CDR3 length equals 16 residues. Germline V gene sequence: CDR1 MNHEY, CDR2 SMNVEV (reference sequence). The CDR3 here is CASSDFGQRGTDTQYF. The CDR3 DNA sequence: TGTGCCAGCAGTGATTTCGGACAGCGGGGGACAGATACGCAGTATTTT.

The chain joins TRBV19 to TRBJ1-1; possible D gene TRBD1, 5 bases. The germline CDR1 and CDR2 sequences are LNHDA and SQIVND (reference sequence). V was trimmed by 4 bases and J by 4 bases, leaving 16 bases between them. This CDR3 contains 15 residues. The CDR3 loop is CASSTLTRGFTEAFF. CDR3 DNA sequence: TGTGCCAGTAGTACCCTGACTAGGGGCTTCACTGAAGCTTTCTTT.

This chain uses TRBV5-1 with TRBJ2-3; 8 bases match TRBD2. The trim removed 5 bases at V and 4 bases at J, leaving 9 bases unmatched. Germline CDR1 is SGHRS and CDR2 is YFSETQ. This CDR3 contains 15 residues. CDR3 sequence: CASRPGRVGADTQYF. For the CDR3, the DNA is TGCGCCAGCAGGCCCGGGAGGGTAGGAGCAGATACGCAGTATTTT.

J is TRBJ1-6 and V is TRBV6-2 or TRBV6-3; no firm D call. The V and J ends lost 2 bases and 6 bases respectively, with 14 bases between them. Germline values: CDR1 MNHEY, CDR2 SVGEGT. The CDR3 spans 16 residues. The CDR3 sequence is CASSYGSQNRNSPLHF. The DNA for the CDR3 is TGTGCCAGCAGTTACGGTAGCCAGAACCGTAATTCACCCCTCCACTTT.

The chain combines TRBV6-5 with TRBJ1-2; TRBD1 matches at 8 bases. V dropped 2 bases and J dropped 8; count of bases not matched to a gene: 7. CDR3 length equals 14 residues. CDR1 MNHEY and CDR2 SVGAGI come from the germline V gene. This CDR3 is CASSYRRTGSGYTF. In nucleotides, the CDR3 is TGTGCCAGCAGTTACCGGAGGACAGGGAGCGGCTACACCTTC.

The V and J genes are TRBV24-1 and TRBJ1-6, with D perhaps matching TRBD1 (6 bases). This CDR3 comprises 16 residues. V gave up 1 base and J gave up 7 bases, with 13 bases separating them. Looked up from germline, CDR1 is KGHDR and CDR2 is SFDVKD. For the CDR3, the DNA is TGTGCCACCAGTGATTTTCCCCCAGGGGCAAATTCACCCCTCCACTTT. Translation gives CATSDFPPGANSPLHF.

The rearrangement links TRBV3-1 (or the pseudogene TRBV3-2) to TRBJ2-5; D gene unclear. The germline CDR1 and CDR2 sequences are LGHDT and YNNKEL (reference sequence). The CDR3 sequence is 12 residues long. V was shortened by 3 bases and J by 5 bases, with 7 bases between the two germline ends. DNA for the CDR3: TGTGCCAGCAGCCACTACGGGGAGACCCAGTACTTC. This encodes CASSHYGETQYF.

The rearrangement joins TRBV7-2 to TRBJ2-3; D remains ambiguous. Per germline, CDR1 SGHTA and CDR2 FQGNSA. The V and J ends lost 5 bases and 0 bases respectively, with 9 bases between them. The CDR3 runs to 14 residues. CDR3 bases: TGTGCCAGCAGCGCAGACTCCAGCACAGATACGCAGTATTTT. It is translated as CASSADSSTDTQYF.

The chain couples TRBV7-2 to TRBJ2-4, with D possibly matching TRBD2 (6 bases). CDR1 SGHTA and CDR2 FQGNSA come from the germline V gene. This CDR3 contains 15 residues. V was trimmed by 1 base and J by 6 bases, leaving 13 bases between them. Here the CDR3 DNA reads TGTGCCAGCAGCTTAGTGGGGGGTTCGGGAAACATTCAGTACTTC. Translation: CASSLVGGSGNIQYF.

The chain recombines TRBV9 with TRBJ2-2; TRBD2 might be the D (6 bases). The germline CDR1 and CDR2 sequences are SGDLS and YYNGEE. CDR3 length: 15 residues. Trimming left V 0 bases short and J 6 bases short, with 12 bases between. The CDR3: CASSVGWGDAGELFF. The CDR3 region has the DNA TGTGCCAGCAGCGTAGGGTGGGGGGACGCCGGGGAGCTGTTTTTT.

This clone has just a few counts. The CDR3 nucleotides read TGTGCCCAGGCCAGGGTGAATGGCTACACCTTC. Translating gives CAQARVNGYTF. This chain links TRBV5-3 with TRBJ1-2; maybe TRBD1 (5 bases). TRBV5-3 is assigned to the ORF class and has an uncertain function. CDR3 size: 11 residues. The ends were cut back, 10 bases at V and 6 bases at J, with 13 bases in the middle.

The chain employs TRBV29-1 and TRBJ1-1; D is possibly TRBD1 (6 bases). CDR1 is SQVTM and CDR2 is ANQGSEA in the germline V gene. Trimming removed 5 bases from V and 6 bases from J, with 10 bases in between. The CDR3 loop spans 11 amino acids. Written as DNA, the CDR3 is TGCAGCGTTCACAGGGTGGCTGAAGCTTTCTTT. This translates into CSVHRVAEAFF.

This chain's CDR3 is CSARTAGEQYF. The CDR3 DNA sequence: TGCAGTGCTAGGACTGCGGGGGAGCAGTACTTC. This chain joins TRBV20-1 and TRBJ2-7; perhaps TRBD2 as D (6 bases). The germline V gene has CDR1 DFQATT and CDR2 SNEGSKA (reference sequence). V lost 3 bases and J 7 bases, leaving 10 bases between the germline ends. The CDR3 extends over 11 amino acids.